This is a list of T cell receptor beta chains from one sample in a study of immune evolution from preneoplasia to lung adenocarcinoma. TCRdb keeps only in-frame clones here, not all; method: immunoSEQ multiplex PCR. The repertoire holds approximately 11,000 clones, with more than 60% as singletons. The sequenced material came from FFPE minimally invasive lung adenocarcinoma tissue. These receptor sequences come from a person aged 60 to 85 with lung adenocarcinoma. The CDR3 runs from the conserved cysteine through the conserved F or W. A D gene is named only where the DNA matches it firmly. Clone sizes are given selectively: once, few, many, or a class where the clone is expanded.

CASSTTYLRTYEQYF,TGTGCCAGCAGTACTACATACCTTAGAACCTACGAGCAGTACTTC,TRBV2,few,TRBJ2-7,.
CASSLGYSGEKLFF,TGTGCCAGCAGCTTGGGGTACTCCGGGGAAAAACTGTTTTTT,TRBV5-6,.,TRBJ1-4,.
CASSLGLADEQFF,TGTGCTAGCAGCTTAGGGCTTGCCGATGAGCAGTTCTTC,TRBV7-7,.,TRBJ2-1,.
CASSRTGKNEKLFF,TGTGCCAGCAGTCGGACAGGGAAAAATGAAAAACTGTTTTTT,TRBV28,.,TRBJ1-4,TRBD1
CASSQAGSTDTQYF,TGCGCCAGCAGCCAAGCCGGCAGCACAGATACGCAGTATTTT,TRBV4-1,.,TRBJ2-3,.
CASSLQVNNEQFF,TGCGCCAGCAGCTTACAGGTAAACAATGAGCAGTTCTTC,TRBV5-1,once,TRBJ2-1,.
CASSRDTGQFF,TGTGCCAGCAGCCGTGATACGGGGCAGTTCTTC,TRBV7-8,.,TRBJ2-1,.
CASSPRVRVSNEQFF,TGTGCCAGCTCACCGCGGGTCAGGGTTTCCAATGAGCAGTTCTTC,TRBV18,.,TRBJ2-1,.
CASSQGTSGTEQFF,TGTGCCAGCAGCCAAGGGACTAGCGGAACCGAGCAGTTCTTC,TRBV4-2,.,TRBJ2-1,TRBD2
CASSLAARGLTEAFF,TGTGCCAGCAGCTTAGCGGCCAGGGGGCTGACTGAAGCTTTCTTT,TRBV11-1,few,TRBJ1-1,TRBD1
CASSLDGGRTEAFF,TGTGCCAGCAGCTTAGATGGGGGAAGGACTGAAGCTTTCTTT,TRBV7-2,.,TRBJ1-1,.
CAWSTGAMNTEAFF,TGTGCCTGGAGTACGGGGGCCATGAACACTGAAGCTTTCTTT,TRBV30,.,TRBJ1-1,.
CATKQGPYNEQFF,TGTGCCACAAAACAGGGACCCTACAATGAGCAGTTCTTC,TRBV19,.,TRBJ2-1,.
CSAENQETQYF,TGCAGTGCTGAAAACCAAGAGACCCAGTACTTC,TRBV20-1,few,TRBJ2-5,.
CASSPPGTGSPYEQYF,TGTGCCAGCTCACCACCAGGGACAGGATCGCCCTACGAGCAGTACTTC,TRBV18,once,TRBJ2-7,TRBD1
CASSYSKLLMNTEAFF,TGTGCCAGCAGTTACTCGAAGTTACTCATGAACACTGAAGCTTTCTTT,TRBV6-5,.,TRBJ1-1,.
CASSPQQGSGPSGELFF,TGTGCCAGCTCACCTCAGCAAGGATCAGGACCCTCCGGGGAGCTGTTTTTT,TRBV18,once,TRBJ2-2,.